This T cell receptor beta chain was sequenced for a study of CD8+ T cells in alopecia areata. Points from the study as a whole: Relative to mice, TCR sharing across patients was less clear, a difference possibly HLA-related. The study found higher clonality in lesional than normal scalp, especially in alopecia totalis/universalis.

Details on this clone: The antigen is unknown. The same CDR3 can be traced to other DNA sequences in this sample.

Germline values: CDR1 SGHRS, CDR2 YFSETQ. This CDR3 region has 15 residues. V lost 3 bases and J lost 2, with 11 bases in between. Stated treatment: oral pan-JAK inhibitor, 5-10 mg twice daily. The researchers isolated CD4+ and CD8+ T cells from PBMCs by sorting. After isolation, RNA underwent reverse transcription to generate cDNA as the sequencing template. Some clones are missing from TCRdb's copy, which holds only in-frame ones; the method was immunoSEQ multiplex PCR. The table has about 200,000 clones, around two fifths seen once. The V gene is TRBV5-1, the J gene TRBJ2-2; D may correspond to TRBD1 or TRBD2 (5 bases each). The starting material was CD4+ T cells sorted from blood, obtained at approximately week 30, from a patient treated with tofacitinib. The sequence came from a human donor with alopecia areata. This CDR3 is CASSSGTANTGELFF. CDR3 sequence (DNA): TGCGCCAGCAGCTCCGGGACGGCTAACACCGGGGAGCTGTTTTTT.